This T cell receptor (beta chain) originates from a study of blood T cell repertoires in COVID-19. Across the whole study: Acute and convalescent COVID-19 specimens originated in the United States, Italy and Spain.

Generated by immunoSEQ multiplex PCR, the TCRdb table keeps only in-frame clones and is missing some. The data hold about 440,000 clones, with 88% observed a single time. The CDR3 runs 14 residues. Germline trimming cut 6 bases from V and 8 bases from J; bases unmatched to any gene: 8. Germline CDR1 reads SGHKS; CDR2 reads YYEKEE (reference sequence). V gene TRBV5-5 combines with J gene TRBJ1-6, with 7 positions matching TRBD1. The source material was peripheral blood. The TCR was taken from a woman aged 45-60 years with COVID-19, enrolled during active disease. This CDR3 is CASTRQGSDSPLHF. CDR3 nucleotides: TGTGCCAGCACTAGACAGGGATCGGATTCACCCCTCCACTTT.